Described below is a single T cell receptor beta chain sequence and its context. MiXCR, run by TCRdb on the PCR reads, gives a single entry per CDR3 protein. The data hold roughly 3,800 distinct CDR3 sequences, with approximately 19% observed a single time. This entry comes from a study of tumor-infiltrating lymphocytes in oesophageal squamous cell carcinoma. V gave up 0 bases and J gave up 7 bases, with 13 bases separating them. The CDR3 loop spans 16 amino acids. Germline V lookup: CDR1 MNHNY, CDR2 SVGAGI (reference sequence). This sequence joins TRBV6-6 and TRBJ1-6; perhaps TRBD1 as D (6 bases). This receptor was taken from a male donor with esophageal squamous cell carcinoma. The sequenced material came from normal esophageal tissue next to the tumor. The CDR3 loop reads CASSYSGLGGNSPLHF. CDR3 nucleotide sequence: TGTGCCAGCAGTTACTCCGGGTTGGGGGGCAATTCACCCCTCCACTTT.